The 2 T cell receptor beta chains reported below all come from one sample, sequenced in a study of OX40 agonist ivuxolimab in advanced cancers. The method was immunoSEQ multiplex PCR; TCRdb's version includes in-frame clones alone and lacks a portion of them. The sample has tens of thousands of clones, roughly 82% seen once. The source material was CD4+ or CD8+ T cells sorted from blood, sampled in a trial of the OX40 agonist ivuxolimab. These receptors were collected from an adult with an advanced solid tumor such as melanoma, head and neck, liver or kidney cancer.

The V gene is TRBV4-2, the J gene TRBJ1-1; 9 bases align to TRBD1. The V gene's germline CDR1 is LGHNA and CDR2 YNFKEQ. J lost 1 base, V lost 3 bases, and 15 bases had no gene match. The CDR3 length is 19 residues. The CDR3 coding sequence is TGTGCCAGCAGCCACACACTTGCCGGGACAGGGAATTGGAACACTGAAGCTTTCTTT. Translated, it gives CASSHTLAGTGNWNTEAFF.

The chain couples TRBV10-3 to TRBJ2-2, with D maybe TRBD2 (6 bases). CDR1 and CDR2 (germline): ENHRY, SYGVKD. Trimming pared 4 bases from V and 0 bases from J, leaving 9 bases between. The CDR3 totals 15 residues. CDR3 nucleotide sequence: TGTGCCATCAGTGCGCGGGGTCCGAACACCGGGGAGCTGTTTTTT. The encoded protein is CAISARGPNTGELFF.